This record covers a single T cell receptor beta chain. Preparation of the TCRbeta library used unique molecular identifiers. MiXCR, applied by TCRdb to the PCR reads, yields one record per CDR3 protein. The data show some 490,000 distinct CDR3 sequences, roughly an eighth seen once. The source of the sample is a study of T-cell reconstitution after alpha-beta-depleted transplantation in children. From germline, CDR1 is KGHDR and CDR2 SFDVKD. The CDR3 extends over 18 amino acids. V lost 6 bases and J lost 7; bases outside the gene matches: 14. The clonotype originates from a human donor who donated a stem cell graft to a child with combined immunodeficiency. Sequenced material: PBMCs from the stem cell graft donor, taken from the stem cell graft. This sequence joins TRBV24-1 and TRBJ2-1, with 13 bases aligning to TRBD2. The CDR3 DNA reads TGTGCCACCAGTACCGGGGCACGGACTAGCGGGAGTGAGAATGAGCAGTTCTTC. As protein: CATSTGARTSGSENEQFF.